This TCR beta chain was captured by sequencing in a study of T-cell reconstitution after alpha-beta-depleted transplantation in children. Preparing the TCRbeta library involved the use of unique molecular identifiers. TCRdb redid the calling of the PCR reads with MiXCR, one entry per CDR3 protein. Among about 610,000 distinct CDR3 sequences listed, 10% to 13% were seen once. Germline CDR1 SGHVS, CDR2 FQNEAQ. The CDR3 has 14 amino acids. Trimming removed 5 bases from V and 0 bases from J, with 10 bases in between. This clonotype was observed many times. The rearrangement uses TRBV7-8 and TRBJ1-1; D not resolved. This sample comprised PBMCs from the stem cell graft donor, obtained from the stem cell graft. This sequence originates from a human donor who donated a stem cell graft to a child with acute myeloid leukemia. This CDR3 is CASSPQNMNTEAFF. Written as DNA, the CDR3 is TGTGCCAGCAGCCCACAAAACATGAACACTGAAGCTTTCTTT.